Following are 6 T cell receptor beta chains from one sample sequenced in a study of OX40 agonist ivuxolimab in advanced cancers. Libraries were prepared by immunoSEQ multiplex PCR; TCRdb keeps only in-frame clonotypes and omits some of them. The data hold 90,000 or so clones, with around nine tenths observed a single time. This material consisted of CD4+ or CD8+ T cells sorted from blood, taken in a trial of the OX40 agonist ivuxolimab. The receptor source for this set is an adult with an advanced solid tumor such as melanoma, head and neck, liver or kidney cancer.

The chain is built from TRBV11-3 and TRBJ2-1; no reliable D call. Trimming took 0 bases from V and 8 from J, leaving 11 bases between them. The CDR3 is made up of 14 amino acids. CDR1 is SGHNT and CDR2 is YENEEA in the germline V gene. In DNA, the CDR3 is TGTGCCAGCAGCTTAGAAAGTTCGGCCGATGAGCAGTTCTTC. It translates to CASSLESSADEQFF.

This clone was found once. V gene TRBV6-1 combines with J gene TRBJ1-1, with 7 positions matching TRBD1. From germline, CDR1 is MNHNS and CDR2 SASEGT. The junction had 8 bases not matched to a gene; V was cut back by 5 bases and J by 8 bases. CDR3 size: 13 residues. The CDR3 DNA is TGTGCCAGCAGTATACGGGACAGTTCGGAAGCTTTCTTT. Amino acids: CASSIRDSSEAFF.

The chain couples TRBV19 to TRBJ2-3; either TRBD1 or TRBD2 may supply D (5 bases each). Germline lookup yields CDR1 LNHDA and CDR2 SQIVND (reference sequence). This CDR3 contains 14 residues. The germline V and J ends were trimmed by 5 bases and 4 bases, with 13 bases remaining between them. CDR3 bases: TGTGCCAGTAGTCTAAAGGGGAGTGCAGATACGCAGTATTTT. Encoded protein: CASSLKGSADTQYF.

This clone was seen a few times. The CDR3 region has the DNA TGTGCCAGCAGCTCCCCAGGGTCGGCCCAAGAGACCCAGTACTTC. It encodes CASSSPGSAQETQYF. The rearrangement links TRBV7-2 to TRBJ2-5; tentative D call: TRBD1 (5 bases). The CDR3 extends over 15 amino acids. The V gene's germline CDR1 is SGHTA and CDR2 FQGNSA. The V and J ends lost 4 bases and 1 base respectively, with 13 bases between them.

V gene TRBV5-1 combines with J gene TRBJ1-5, with D unclear. The ends were cut back, 0 bases at V and 5 bases at J, with 9 bases in the middle. CDR1 and CDR2 (germline): SGHRS, YFSETQ. The CDR3 loop spans 14 amino acids. The CDR3 region has the DNA TGCGCCAGCAGCTTGGGGCCAGCAGATCAGCCCCAGCATTTT. Its translation is CASSLGPADQPQHF.

This chain links TRBV11-2 with TRBJ1-1, with TRBD1 matching 9 bases. The V gene end was trimmed by 5 bases and the J gene end by 11 bases; junction bases not matched to a gene: 6. This CDR3 comprises 12 residues. CDR1 is SGHAT and CDR2 is FQNNGV in the germline V gene. CDR3 nucleotide sequence: TGTGCCAGCAGCCCCGGACAGGGGAAGGCTTTCTTT. Residues: CASSPGQGKAFF.